Listed below are T cell receptor beta chains from one sample, sequenced in a study of blood T cell repertoires in COVID-19. Profiling relied on immunoSEQ multiplex PCR, and the TCRdb table lists in-frame clones only, not all of them. This repertoire shows around 70,000 clones, around 80% found once; its top ten account for around a quarter. Sequencing was done on a sample of peripheral blood. These receptor sequences come from a man aged 55 to 70 with active or convalescent COVID-19. CDR3s include the opening cysteine and the closing phenylalanine or tryptophan. D genes are given only for firm matches. Not every row has a clone size; where given, it reads once, few, many or a size class.

CDR3,D,V,J,size
CASRRTSGGKEQFF,TRBD2,TRBV5-6,TRBJ2-1,-
CASSIDSERVQFF,-,TRBV19,TRBJ2-1,-
CASTPGRGPFSGNTIYF,TRBD1,TRBV19,TRBJ1-3,-
CATSPTTSTDTQYF,-,TRBV24-1,TRBJ2-3,-
CAISGREDTEAFF,-,TRBV10-3,TRBJ1-1,-
CASSQDSGGQPQHF,-,TRBV4-3,TRBJ1-5,-
CASSPGADSSNQPQHF,-,TRBV18,TRBJ1-5,-
CATSGTSGGNQETQYF,TRBD2,TRBV24-1,TRBJ2-5,-
CASSFLAGHQPQHF,-,TRBV19,TRBJ1-5,-
CASSIAGDQETQYF,TRBD2,TRBV28,TRBJ2-5,-
CASSTNNYEQYF,-,TRBV12-3/TRBV12-4,TRBJ2-7,once
CASSPGMTFGMNEQFF,-,TRBV7-3,TRBJ2-1,-
CASSLIDEAGNTIYF,-,TRBV5-4,TRBJ1-3,-
CASSLTRLGEYQETQYF,-,TRBV18,TRBJ2-5,-
CASSYGQENTEAFF,TRBD1,TRBV4-1,TRBJ1-1,many
CASSYRGANSPLHF,TRBD1,TRBV27,TRBJ1-6,once
CASSPTPGTGSSPLHF,TRBD1,TRBV28,TRBJ1-6,few
CASSRIRELETQYF,-,TRBV7-6,TRBJ2-5,-
CASKRGSSSYEQYF,-,TRBV27,TRBJ2-7,-
CASSPRLSTEAFF,-,TRBV7-8,TRBJ1-1,-
CASSQGRGEQYF,-,TRBV28,TRBJ2-7,-
CASSLQGFNYGYTF,-,TRBV5-1,TRBJ1-2,-
CASSDWRGGETQYF,-,TRBV2,TRBJ2-5,-
CASSPTTGDTQYF,-,TRBV11-2,TRBJ2-3,-
CASNVRGRDEKLFF,-,TRBV2,TRBJ1-4,-